One T cell receptor beta chain is described in this entry. Per germline, CDR1 LNHDA and CDR2 SQIVND (reference sequence). Trimming left V 2 bases short and J 5 bases short, with 9 bases between. This CDR3 is 13 amino acids long. The sample comes from a study of blood T cell repertoires in COVID-19. Study background: The origin of the acute and convalescent COVID-19 samples was the United States, Italy and Spain. The analysed material was cDNA or gDNA that came from T cells, B-cell-depleted T cells, or PBMCs.

Under the authors' procedure: Nucleated cell number was recorded as an estimate derived from reference gene primer amplification. Sequencing used immunoSEQ multiplex PCR; TCRdb keeps in-frame clones, though not all of them. The V and J calls and clone size were taken over from that table, and D and trimming were inferred from the DNA. The table records 25,000 to 30,000 clones, roughly 84% of them present only once. Material: peripheral blood. The TCR was taken from a man aged 70 or older with active COVID-19. The genes are TRBV19 and TRBJ1-2; a weak D match, TRBD1 (5 bases). CDR3 nucleotides: TGTGCCAGTAGTATAAACGCAGGGTATGGCTACACCTTC. Its translation is CASSINAGYGYTF. The whole variable domain, filled in from reference TRBV19 and TRBJ1-2, reads DGGITQSPKYLFRKEGQNVTLSCEQNLNHDAMYWYRQDPGQGLRLIYYSQIVNDFQKGDIAEGYSVSREKKESFPLTVTSAQKNPTAFYLCASSINAGYGYTFGSGTRLTVV.